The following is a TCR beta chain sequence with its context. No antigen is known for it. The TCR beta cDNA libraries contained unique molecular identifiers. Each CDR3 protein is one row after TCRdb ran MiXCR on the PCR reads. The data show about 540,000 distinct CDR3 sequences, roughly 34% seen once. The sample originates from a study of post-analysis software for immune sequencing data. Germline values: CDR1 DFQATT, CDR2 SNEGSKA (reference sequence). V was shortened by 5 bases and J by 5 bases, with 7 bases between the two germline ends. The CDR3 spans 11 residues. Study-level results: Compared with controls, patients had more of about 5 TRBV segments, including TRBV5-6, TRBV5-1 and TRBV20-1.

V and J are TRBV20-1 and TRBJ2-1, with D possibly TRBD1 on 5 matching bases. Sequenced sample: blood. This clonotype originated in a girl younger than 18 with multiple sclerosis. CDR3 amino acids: CSAAGNNEQFF. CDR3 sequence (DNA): TGCAGTGCTGCAGGGAACAATGAGCAGTTCTTC.